This TCR beta chain was obtained from a study of control samples from healthy donors and cancer patients. TCRdb's copy holds only in-frame clones and misses some; the assay was immunoSEQ multiplex PCR. The sample holds approximately 110,000 clones, about 89% seen once. This CDR3 has 14 amino acids. Germline trimming cut 5 bases from V and 9 bases from J; bases unmatched to any gene: 12. In germline, CDR1 is SGHTA, CDR2 FQGNSA. V is TRBV7-2 and J is TRBJ2-5, with 7 bases identical to TRBD2. The TCR was taken from a woman aged 18-30 years in good health. Sequenced sample: blood. The CDR3 reads CASSPAFGGVAQYF. CDR3 DNA: TGTGCCAGCAGCCCTGCCTTTGGGGGGGTGGCCCAGTACTTC.